This T cell receptor beta chain derives from a study of T cell repertoires in cytomegalovirus infection. Trimming took 0 bases from V and 0 from J, leaving 3 bases between them. CDR1 is SEHNR, CDR2 FQNEAQ, per germline (reference sequence). This CDR3 region has 14 residues. TCRdb used MiXCR to reprocess the reads, holding one entry per CDR3 protein. The data contain approximately 180,000 distinct CDR3 sequences, around 20% of them singletons. This clonotype qualifies as medium-sized (0.01 to 0.1%). The sequence derives from a human donor in good health (CMV status not recorded). Some clones in this sample may be carry-over from other donors' samples. This sequence joins TRBV7-9 and TRBJ2-1; the D is unclear. Sequencing was carried out using PBMCs. The CDR3 region has the DNA TGTGCCAGCAGCTTAGCGGGCTCCTACAATGAGCAGTTCTTC. Translation: CASSLAGSYNEQFF.